Shown below are 14 T cell receptor beta chains from a single sample sequenced in a study of CD8+ T cells in alopecia areata (dated by TCRdb to 2016 to 2019). Sample time point, as interpreted from the label and publication: baseline before oral tofacitinib. The receptor library was made with the immunoSEQ multiplex PCR assay. RNA was extracted from all samples and reverse transcribed into cDNA as template for TCR sequencing. TCRdb limited this immuneACCESS table to in-frame rearrangements with V and J called. A share of clones is missing; checked studies link under half to unresolved V genes, and the rest is unexplained. The sample data list some 150,000 clones, and just over 65% of these were observed just once. Jointly, the top ten make up 9.5% to 12% of the sample. Sample: CD8+ T cells sorted from blood, taken at week 0. The receptors come from a human donor with alopecia areata.

The table lists this clone with a count of one. The rearrangement uses TRBV25-1 and TRBJ2-4; the D gene is possibly TRBD2 (5 bases). V lost 1 base to trimming and J lost 0 bases, with 13 bases between them. CDR3 length: 17 amino acids. Germline CDR1 is MGHDK and CDR2 is SYGVNS. The CDR3 spells CASSEFEGSIAKNIQYF. Written as DNA, the CDR3 is TGTGCCAGCAGTGAATTTGAGGGATCCATAGCCAAAAACATTCAGTACTTC.

The chain links TRBV27 to TRBJ2-2; maybe TRBD1 (6 bases). Germline V gene data show CDR1 as MNHEY and CDR2 as SMNVEV (reference sequence). The V gene lost 7 bases and the J gene lost 6 bases, with 9 bases spanning the gap. The CDR3 runs to 12 residues. The CDR3 nucleotides are TGTGCCAGCACCACAGGGTCCGGGGAGCTGTTTTTT. Protein sequence: CASTTGSGELFF.

This clone turned up a few times. This chain joins TRBV29-1 and TRBJ2-1; 8 nucleotides agree with TRBD2. The CDR3 has 14 residues. The germline V gene encodes CDR1 SQVTM and CDR2 ANQGSEA. J gave up 4 bases and V 6 bases, and 8 bases lay outside the gene matches. In DNA, the CDR3 is TGCAGCGTAGCGGGACTAGGGGTTTACAATGAGCAGTTCTTC. Translating gives CSVAGLGVYNEQFF.

Of note for this clone: Other DNA sequences in this specimen translate into the identical CDR3. J is TRBJ1-1 and V is TRBV5-1, with D hard to call. V was trimmed by 2 bases and J by 5 bases, leaving 10 bases between them. Germline V gene data show CDR1 as SGHRS and CDR2 as YFSETQ. The CDR3 extends over 13 amino acids. The CDR3 region has the DNA TGCGCCAGCAGCTTTGGCGGTGGGACTGAAGCTTTCTTT. Protein sequence: CASSFGGGTEAFF. Based on the CDR3 plus reference TRBV5-1 and TRBJ1-1, the full variable domain is KAGVTQTPRYLIKTRGQQVTLSCSPISGHRSVSWYQQTPGQGLQFLFEYFSETQRNKGNFPGRFSGRQFSNSRSEMNVSTLELGDSALYLCASSFGGGTEAFFGQGTRLTVV.

The chain is built from TRBV5-1 and TRBJ2-1, with a tentative D call TRBD2 (5 bases). This CDR3 region has 15 residues. Germline values: CDR1 SGHRS, CDR2 YFSETQ. The V gene lost 2 bases and the J gene lost 1 base, with 10 bases spanning the gap. CDR3 DNA sequence: TGCGCCAGCAGCTTACGGGAACCTTCCTACAATGAGCAGTTCTTC. Amino acids: CASSLREPSYNEQFF.

V and J are TRBV4-2 and TRBJ1-1, with D hard to call. CDR1 and CDR2 from the germline V gene are LGHNA and YNFKEQ. This CDR3 is 12 amino acids long. V was cut by 0 bases and J by 8 bases, with 7 bases left in between. CDR3 sequence: CASSQDTTEAFF. CDR3 DNA sequence: TGTGCCAGCAGCCAAGATACGACGGAAGCTTTCTTT.

The chain carries TRBV6-5 and TRBJ2-1; 10 bases map to TRBD1. The CDR3 sequence is 15 residues long. Germline trimming cut 6 bases from V and 2 bases from J; bases unmatched to any gene: 4. CDR1 and CDR2 from the germline V gene are MNHEY and SVGAGI. CDR3 sequence: CASRTDRGTYNEQFF. CDR3 DNA: TGTGCCAGCAGGACGGACAGGGGGACCTACAATGAGCAGTTCTTC.

This clone was found a few times. The CDR3 loop is CASSLARTGAGELFF. Written as DNA, the CDR3 is TGTGCCAGCAGCTTAGCCAGGACAGGGGCCGGGGAGCTGTTTTTT. The chain couples TRBV7-2 to TRBJ2-2; 9 bases agree with TRBD1. The CDR3 covers 15 residues. Germline lookup yields CDR1 SGHTA and CDR2 FQGNSA. Trimming removed 0 bases from V and 6 bases from J; junction bases left unmatched: 2. The full variable domain, in which reference TRBV7-2 and TRBJ2-2 provide the parts outside the CDR3, is GAGVSQSPSNKVTEKGKDVELRCDPISGHTALYWYRQSLGQGLEFLIYFQGNSAPDKSGLPSDRFSAERTGGSVSTLTIQRTQQEDSAVYLCASSLARTGAGELFFGEGSRLTVL.

There are a few counts of this clone. This chain joins TRBV4-1 and TRBJ2-2; D is possibly TRBD2 (5 bases). The V and J ends lost 4 bases and 2 bases respectively, with 8 bases between them. The CDR3 runs 14 residues. The germline gives CDR1 MGHRA, CDR2 YSYEKL. CDR3 amino acids: CASSPGRNTGELFF. CDR3 sequence (DNA): TGCGCCAGCAGCCCGGGAAGAAACACCGGGGAGCTGTTTTTT.

V is TRBV5-1 and J is TRBJ2-7, with D perhaps TRBD2 (6 bases). CDR1 SGHRS and CDR2 YFSETQ come from the germline V gene. Trimming took 4 bases from V and 2 from J, leaving 16 bases between them. There are 15 residues in the CDR3. In nucleotides, the CDR3 is TGCGCCAGCAGCAACCCTAGCGAACTACCCTACGAGCAGTACTTC. Translating gives CASSNPSELPYEQYF. Full variable domain (remainder filled in from reference TRBV5-1 and TRBJ2-7): KAGVTQTPRYLIKTRGQQVTLSCSPISGHRSVSWYQQTPGQGLQFLFEYFSETQRNKGNFPGRFSGRQFSNSRSEMNVSTLELGDSALYLCASSNPSELPYEQYFGPGTRLTVT.

The gene calls are TRBV29-1 and TRBJ1-2; weak D call: TRBD1 (6 bases). Germline assignment: CDR1 SQVTM and CDR2 ANQGSEA. V was clipped by 4 bases and J by 7 bases, with 10 bases between them. This CDR3 region has 11 residues. CDR3 nucleotides: TGCAGCGTTGCTCAGGGGATTGGCTACACCTTC. Translated, it gives CSVAQGIGYTF.

The chain recombines TRBV7-8 with TRBJ2-1, with no clear D. The CDR3 covers 12 residues. V dropped 3 bases and J dropped 7 bases, with 7 bases sitting between them. CDR1 is SGHVS, CDR2 FQNEAQ, per germline. The CDR3 sequence: CASSFRANEQFF. The CDR3, as DNA: TGTGCCAGCAGCTTCCGGGCGAATGAGCAGTTCTTC.

The J gene is TRBJ2-5, the V gene TRBV29-1; D possibly corresponds to TRBD2 (6 bases). The J call may be mistaken, given a closer DNA end match to TRBJ2-7. This CDR3 is built from 13 residues. The V gene's germline CDR1 is SQVTM and CDR2 ANQGSEA. CDR3 sequence reads: CSVAGDRMDEQYF. In DNA, the CDR3 is TGCAGCGTTGCGGGGGACCGGATGGACGAGCAGTACTTC.

The V gene is TRBV6-5, the J gene TRBJ2-2; TRBD2 is a possible D gene (6 bases). Trimming stripped 2 bases from V and 4 bases from J, with 8 bases between. CDR1 is MNHEY and CDR2 is SVGAGI in the germline V gene. This CDR3 contains 14 residues. In DNA form, the CDR3 reads TGTGCCAGCAGTTACCGCGGGGTCACCGGGGAGCTGTTTTTT. This sequence encodes CASSYRGVTGELFF.